This T cell receptor (beta chain) was captured in a study of cytomegalovirus exposure and HLA in healthy donors (TCRdb year 2017). In the study overall: An earlier analysis of approximately 590 of the donors reported more than 250 Gb of sequence data and 100 million to 140 million unique TCR beta sequences from some 180 million T cells. About 280 gigabases of sequencing data and 70 million to 100 million unique TCR sequences were included in an early release covering around 650 HLA-typed donors. Of the roughly 400 genotyped donors, over 65% fell in the genetic ancestry cluster associated with self-reported Caucasian donors. The study was designed to test whether signatures of past pathogen exposure could be identified by cataloging public T cell receptors. The T cell repertoires of under 750 subjects were profiled by immunosequencing and related to cytomegalovirus serostatus. In addition to the first cohort of around 670 subjects, a separate validation cohort of 130 or so different subjects was used. The study combined high-throughput TCR immunosequencing, statistical association of individual TCRs with disease status, and machine learning to predict cytomegalovirus infection status. To study patterns of TCR occurrence, a later analysis re-analyzed previously published TCR beta repertoires from 650 to 750 donors and added high-resolution HLA genotyping. Rather than drawing on any new phenotypic data, the later analysis identified candidate immune exposures from TCR beta sequences and the way those sequences occurred across donors. In an earlier analysis of 550 to 700 of the donors, high-throughput TCR beta sequencing was used to judge whether each TCR beta V gene segment behaved as functional or pseudogenic. Donor age, sex, ethnicity and CMV serostatus were collected together with the repertoire data. A later genetic analysis used genome-wide SNP genotypes for about 60% of the roughly 700 donors, treating that subset as a discovery cohort. Every repertoire in the discovery cohort had been generated on one and the same sequencing platform. Class I and class II HLA loci were covered by the typing at four-digit resolution. Typing coverage varied by locus: roughly 629-630 donors for A, B, C, DRB1 and DQB1; approximately 500 for DQA1; 600 to 610 for DPA1; more than 450 for DPB1. Several DR-DQ haplotypes were treated as single units for association and clustering because of strong linkage in the cohort. Among several hundred genotyped donors of the cohort, an average of around 220,000 unique TCR beta nucleotide sequences was sequenced per donor, of which about 18% were non-productive. Overall study outcomes, separate from this receptor: A later analysis found that TCR association rates varied across HLA loci, with DRB1 alleles showing the most associated TCRs and HLA-C alleles the fewest. According to a later analysis, parvovirus B19, influenza, CMV and Epstein-Barr virus appeared linked to several top co-occurrence clusters. Most TCR sequences were observed very rarely across donors, whereas some public TCRs were present in many individuals. Because counts were too low, more than 15 rarely observed V segments, including chromosome 9 orphons, were excluded from the earlier analysis of several hundred of the donors. This cohort had only TCR beta chains sequenced, and the lack of alpha or paired-chain data limited which features could be detected. Strong co-occurrence of HLA alleles, especially DR and DQ, made assigning TCR associations to individual alleles difficult. According to a later analysis, most CMV-associated TCR beta chains appeared to be HLA-restricted, and the HLA associations seemed to be driven largely by CMV exposure. It was suggested by the authors that the approach could potentially be generalized to other disease states and immunological phenotypes. The study listed over 150 TCR beta chains as associated with cytomegalovirus. A further reported finding was that TCR beta sequences accurately predicted the HLA-A and HLA-B alleles for most subjects in the first cohort. In an earlier analysis of more than 450 of the donors, most TCR beta V segments were observed in productive rearrangements about 90% or about 30% of the time, broadly matching IMGT annotations. A cluster of highly shared sequence variants was judged likely to be a technical artifact of the sequencing pipeline. Some IMGT-functional V segments, including TRBV6-2 and TRBV6-3, could not be told apart with the 87-base-pair reads, so those segments were excluded. Presence/absence analyses assumed roughly uniform sequencing depth across donors, an assumption that may not hold. Immune exposure information for the cohort was limited to CMV serostatus. Because HLA typing was unavailable for some donors at each locus, only the typed subset was used in association tests. At a false discovery rate of 0.05, a later analysis linked 16,951 TCR beta sequences to specific HLA alleles. Cytomegalovirus status was reported to be diagnosed by the classifier with high specificity and sensitivity in both the original and validation cohorts. An association between a missense DCLRE1C variant and V-gene and J-gene trimming of TCR beta chains was found in a later genetic analysis and replicated in an independent cohort. Compared with equally common non-associated chains, HLA-associated TCR beta chains in a later analysis were more clonally expanded and had lower generation probabilities. Correlated functional status among segregating V segments might be attributable to linkage disequilibrium, but an unknown experimental factor could not be ruled out. A later genetic analysis reported fewer N-insertions in productive TCRs among donors in an Asian-associated ancestry cluster than the roughly 650-donor mean. In vitro tests confirmed that a few of the cytomegalovirus-associated TCR beta chains recognize cytomegalovirus antigens.

In total, 630 or so healthy bone marrow donors made up the cohort. At the time of sampling, all cohort members were nominally healthy, though unrecorded immune exposures were likely present. The donor was CMV seronegative and belonged to the group of 380 or so seronegative cohort members. Each donor provided a peripheral blood sample, and peripheral blood mononuclear cells were used for TCR beta sequencing. The Qiagen DNeasy Blood Extraction Kit was used to extract genomic DNA from the blood cell samples. In this sample, this clone turned up a few times. Its antigen is currently not known. Per-base quality was not reported, and no clone a single base away is much larger than it. The CDR3 starts with the cysteine, ends with the phenylalanine, and has 14 residues. The CDR3 DNA has 42 bases and is translated from base 1. Per the germline V gene, MNHNS is the CDR1 and SASEGT is the CDR2. V is clipped by 5 bases and J by 6 bases, and the sequence between their germline boundaries is 17 bases long.

The library came from the immunoSEQ multiplex PCR assay. For the multiplex PCR, a mixture combining 60 forward primers for TCR Vbeta segments and 13 reverse primers for TCR Jbeta segments was used. A multiplex PCR assay on genomic DNA amplified the CDR3 region of rearranged TCR beta genes. On the Illumina HiSeq System, the amplified TCR beta libraries were sequenced as 87-base-pair reads. The original methods were these. A later analysis counted about 82 million unique TCR beta chains across the 650 to 800 repertoires, and some 11 million of these chains were shared by at least two donors. A nearest-neighbor algorithm error-corrected the raw reads and collapsed the reads into unique sequences, merging closely related sequences to remove PCR and sequencing errors. CDR3 sequences were aligned to IMGT reference sequences to assign V, D and J gene segments. For a sequence to be retained, at least a six-nucleotide match to both a V gene segment and a J gene segment was required. A rearrangement counted as productive if the CDR3 had no stop codons and remained in frame with V and J, and every other rearrangement counted as non-productive. CDR3 was defined by IMGT convention, running from the second conserved V-encoded cysteine to the conserved J-encoded phenylalanine. The earlier analysis of roughly 590 of the donors excluded sequences that lacked an unambiguous match to a single V gene segment. An earlier analysis of almost 600 of the donors classified V segments as functional when productive rearrangements were above 56.7% and as segregating when the standard deviation between donors was above 5%. A statistical classification framework was built for diagnosing cytomegalovirus status from the catalog of TCR beta chain sequences. A later analysis assigned V and J genes by comparing TCR nucleotide sequences with IMGT/GENE-DB human TR gene sequences. The TCRdist pipeline was used in a later analysis to assign CDR3 sequences and most-parsimonious VDJ recombination scenarios. A later analysis defined each TCR beta chain by its CDR3 amino acid sequence plus V-gene family, and excluded reads lacking a unique V-gene family. To address suspected cross-contamination and a sequencing artifact, a later analysis removed roughly 640 highly shared, low-generation-probability nucleotide sequences. In a later analysis, a clonal expansion index for each public chain was calculated from normalized within-repertoire ranks of inferred template counts. In a later analysis, generation probabilities were computed using a VDJ recombination model fitted to out-of-frame rearrangements, and the results were checked against IGoR. Hypergeometric tests were used in a later analysis to score TCR-TCR, TCR-HLA and TCR-CMV co-occurrence, with a repertoire-size bias correction applied to the TCR pairs. A later analysis estimated false discovery rates by permuting HLA or CMV assignments 20 times. In a later analysis, co-occurring TCRs were grouped with DBSCAN, and TCRdist sequence similarity was added when clustering was performed within HLA-allele-positive subsets. Repertoires with fewer than 30,000 or more than 120,000 public chains were left out of co-occurrence clustering, as were four to six repertoires with anomalous nucleotide sharing. TCRdb retrieved this table from immuneACCESS and kept in-frame rearrangements only. Not all clones are present; in checked studies, unresolved V genes account for under half, and no reason is known for the remainder. The V and J calls and clone size come from that table; D and trimming were worked out from the DNA. In this sample the table shows under 200,000 clones, roughly 90% of which occur a single time. The ten top clones hold around 0.34% of the sample.

Sequenced input: PBMCs. The chain is assembled from TRBV6-1 and TRBJ2-7; there is no confident call for the D gene. The origin of this receptor is a woman between 25 and 40 years old in good health and CMV-seronegative. The nucleotide sequence is given as TGTGCCAGCAGTCCCATTCCCTCGGTCGGCGAGCAGTACTTC. Translation gives CASSPIPSVGEQYF.